The 22 T cell receptor beta chains below all came from one sample that was sequenced in a study of blood T cell repertoires in COVID-19. Produced via immunoSEQ multiplex PCR; TCRdb's table is partial and in-frame only. Among roughly 200,000 clones, around 86% were seen once, and the ten largest hold 2.9%. Sequenced: peripheral blood. These receptors were collected from a woman between 25 and 40 years old with active or convalescent COVID-19.

The CDR3 spells CASSLVGGGQGTQYF. CDR3 DNA sequence: TGTGCCAGCAGCTTAGTTGGCGGGGGCCAGGGGACCCAGTACTTC. The chain employs TRBV7-6 and TRBJ2-5; D may be TRBD2 (7 bases). The germline V gene has CDR1 SGHVS and CDR2 FNYEAQ. Deletions cut 1 base from V and 7 bases from J, with 16 bases between. The CDR3 has 15 residues.

This rearrangement joins TRBV10-1 to TRBJ1-6, with a weak D call TRBD1 (6 bases). Germline V gives CDR1 WNHNN, CDR2 SYGVQD (reference sequence). Trimming shortened V by 6 bases and J by 10 bases, and 13 bases separated the two germline ends. This CDR3 has 13 residues. Written as DNA, the CDR3 is TGCGCCAGCAGCAACGACAGGTCCTCACCCCTCCACTTT. Its translation is CASSNDRSSPLHF.

The chain is built from TRBV7-9 and TRBJ2-7; 7 positions match TRBD2. Germline V gene data show CDR1 as SEHNR and CDR2 as FQNEAQ (reference sequence). This CDR3 is built from 13 residues. The J segment lost 5 bases and the V segment lost 4 bases, leaving 5 bases of the junction unmatched. In DNA, the CDR3 is TGTGCCAGCAGCTCTGACGGGAGGAACGAGCAGTACTTC. Its translation: CASSSDGRNEQYF.

This chain joins TRBV19 and TRBJ1-1; TRBD1 matches 11 bases. CDR1 is LNHDA, CDR2 SQIVND, per germline (reference sequence). With V trimmed by 6 bases and J by 5 bases, 5 bases remained unmatched. The CDR3 totals 14 residues. CDR3 sequence: CASRDRGRFTEAFF. The CDR3 DNA is TGTGCCAGTAGGGACAGGGGGCGTTTTACTGAAGCTTTCTTT.

A word on this clone: One junction end does not reproduce the germline sequence, and a read error may be involved. The chain recombines TRBV3-1 (or the pseudogene TRBV3-2) with TRBJ1-1; D possibly corresponds to TRBD1 (5 bases). The CDR3 runs 14 residues. Germline-derived CDR1 and CDR2 are LGHDT and YNNKEL (reference sequence). As DNA, the CDR3 is TGTGCCAGCAGCCATGGGGCTGTGAACACTAAAGCTTTCTTT. This translates into CASSHGAVNTKAFF.

This chain connects TRBV29-1 to TRBJ2-1; tentative D call: TRBD1 (5 bases). V was cut by 1 base and J by 7 bases, with 11 bases left in between. CDR1 SQVTM and CDR2 ANQGSEA come from the germline V gene. This CDR3 contains 13 residues. The CDR3 protein is CSVEVGVRNEQFF. The CDR3, as DNA: TGCAGCGTTGAAGTAGGGGTGCGAAATGAGCAGTTCTTC.

V is TRBV27 and J is TRBJ2-7; 8 bases map to TRBD1. The length of the CDR3 is 15 residues. Trimming cost V 7 bases and J 1 base; bases outside gene matches: 9. Germline V gene lookup returns CDR1 MNHEY and CDR2 SMNVEV (reference sequence). The CDR3 nucleotides read TGTGCCAGCACTATTACCGGGACAGGTTCCTACGAGCAGTACTTC. Translation: CASTITGTGSYEQYF.

V usage is TRBV7-2 and J usage is TRBJ1-2; D may be TRBD1 (5 bases). This CDR3 has 13 residues. CDR1 is SGHTA, CDR2 FQGNSA, per germline. Trimming pared 1 base from V and 8 bases from J, leaving 11 bases between. CDR3 loop: CASSLVGLGGYTF. The DNA of the CDR3 is TGTGCCAGCAGCTTAGTGGGGCTAGGGGGCTACACCTTC.

In this sample, this clone turned up once. The chain links TRBV30 to TRBJ1-5, with D uncertain. The CDR3 consists of 14 residues. The germline gives CDR1 GTSNPN, CDR2 SVGIG (reference sequence). Trimming removed 2 bases from V and 0 bases from J, with 8 bases in between. CDR3 loop: CAWSTPYSNQPQHF. CDR3 bases: TGTGCCTGGAGTACTCCGTATAGCAATCAGCCCCAGCATTTT.

About this clone itself: Additional DNA sequences in this sample encode the identical CDR3. J is TRBJ1-2 and V is TRBV5-1; no definite D call. This CDR3 spans 13 amino acids. Trimming stripped 0 bases from V and 3 bases from J, with 6 bases between. CDR1 is SGHRS, CDR2 YFSETQ, per germline. CDR3 sequence (DNA): TGCGCCAGCAGCTTGGACGGGGACTATGGCTACACCTTC. Translation gives CASSLDGDYGYTF.

The chain uses TRBV7-9 and TRBJ1-2; D gene uncertain. Trimming took off 7 bases at V and 8 bases at J, with 26 bases between the two ends. Germline CDR1 and CDR2: SEHNR and FQNEAQ (reference sequence). The CDR3 has 16 residues. The CDR3 DNA reads as TGTGCCAGCACCTTCCTCCGGGATATTCCTCCTATGGGCTACACCTTC. It is translated as CASTFLRDIPPMGYTF.

This clone appeared a single time. The rearrangement joins TRBV5-1 to TRBJ2-7, with a possible D match to TRBD2 (6 bases). The CDR3 loop spans 13 amino acids. With 6 bases removed from V and 5 bases from J, the gap between germline ends came to 15 bases. Germline V gene lookup returns CDR1 SGHRS and CDR2 YFSETQ. The DNA of the CDR3 is TGCGCCAGCACCCCCGGGGGTTTTCACGAGCAGTACTTC. It codes for CASTPGGFHEQYF. Full variable domain (remainder filled in from reference TRBV5-1 and TRBJ2-7): KAGVTQTPRYLIKTRGQQVTLSCSPISGHRSVSWYQQTPGQGLQFLFEYFSETQRNKGNFPGRFSGRQFSNSRSEMNVSTLELGDSALYLCASTPGGFHEQYFGPGTRLTVT.

This chain links TRBV28 with TRBJ1-1; D remains unclear. The CDR3 is made up of 14 amino acids. The germline CDR1 and CDR2 sequences are MDHEN and SYDVKM. V was pared by 2 bases and J by 1 base, with 8 bases between. The CDR3 DNA reads TGTGCCAGCAGTTTAAACACACGGAACACTGAAGCTTTCTTT. Translating gives CASSLNTRNTEAFF. Full variable domain (outside the CDR3, taken from reference TRBV28 and TRBJ1-1): DVKVTQSSRYLVKRTGEKVFLECVQDMDHENMFWYRQDPGLGLRLIYFSYDVKMKEKGDIPEGYSVSREKKERFSLILESASTNQTSMYLCASSLNTRNTEAFFGQGTRLTVV.

The V call is TRBV5-4, the J call TRBJ1-1; 7 nucleotides align to TRBD1. Trimming at V came to 3 bases and at J to 5 bases, leaving 7 bases not matched to a gene. Germline CDR1 and CDR2: SGHNT and YYREEE (reference sequence). The CDR3 length is 14 residues. The chain's CDR3 is CASSSPTGRTEAFF. CDR3 in DNA: TGTGCCAGCAGCTCTCCGACAGGGAGGACTGAAGCTTTCTTT. The whole variable domain, remainder taken from reference TRBV5-4 and TRBJ1-1, is ETGVTQSPTHLIKTRGQQVTLRCSSQSGHNTVSWYQQALGQGPQFIFQYYREEENGRGNFPPRFSGLQFPNYSSELNVNALELDDSALYLCASSSPTGRTEAFFGQGTRLTVV.

The chain is built from TRBV3-1 (or the pseudogene TRBV3-2) and TRBJ2-7, with a possible D match to TRBD2 (5 bases). V was shortened by 4 bases and J by 6 bases, with 16 bases between the two germline ends. This CDR3 has 14 residues. Germline V gives CDR1 LGHDT, CDR2 YNNKEL (reference sequence). The CDR3 coding sequence is TGTGCCAGCAGCCCTCGAGGGAGAGTGAGCGAGCAGTACTTC. Translating it yields CASSPRGRVSEQYF.

The chain couples TRBV10-3 to TRBJ2-4, with 9 positions matching TRBD1. The CDR3 extends over 17 amino acids. V shed 7 bases, J shed 1 base, and the junction held 11 bases outside the gene matches. The V gene's germline CDR1 is ENHRY and CDR2 SYGVKD. In DNA, the CDR3 is TGTGCCATCATGCCGGGACAGGGAGAAGGGGCCAAAAACATTCAGTACTTC. Its protein product is CAIMPGQGEGAKNIQYF.

The count of this clone is one. The rearrangement links TRBV10-3 to TRBJ1-1, with a possible D match to TRBD1 (5 bases). Germline-derived CDR1 and CDR2 are ENHRY and SYGVKD. Trimming took 3 bases from V and 0 from J, leaving 8 bases between them. The CDR3 runs to 14 residues. CDR3 sequence (DNA): TGTGCCATCAGTGAACAGGCCATGAACACTGAAGCTTTCTTT. It codes for CAISEQAMNTEAFF.

The genes are TRBV11-3 and TRBJ2-7; 10 nucleotides line up with TRBD1. Looked up from germline, CDR1 is SGHNT and CDR2 is YENEEA. Trimming removed 4 bases from V and 5 bases from J; junction bases left unmatched: 8. This CDR3 is built from 15 residues. The CDR3 is CASSSPGQGIHEQYF. Written as DNA, the CDR3 is TGTGCCAGCAGCTCCCCGGGACAGGGGATCCACGAGCAGTACTTC.

This clone showed up just once. V is TRBV6-5 and J is TRBJ2-5; D unresolved. CDR1 is MNHEY, CDR2 SVGAGI, per germline. V was shortened by 3 bases and J by 4 bases, with 12 bases between the two germline ends. The CDR3 extends over 14 amino acids. CDR3 coding DNA: TGTGCCAGCAGTTATAATCCGGGTGGAGAGACCCAGTACTTC. It encodes CASSYNPGGETQYF.

The gene calls are TRBV18 and TRBJ1-6, with D maybe TRBD1 (6 bases). Germline V gene lookup returns CDR1 KGHSH and CDR2 LQKENI. The CDR3 is 14 amino acids. V was pared by 2 bases and J by 5 bases, with 7 bases between. CDR3 bases: TGTGCCAGCTCACCATGGACAGATAATTCACCCCTCCACTTT. This gives the protein CASSPWTDNSPLHF.

The gene calls are TRBV7-9 and TRBJ2-1; TRBD2 agrees at 9 bases. Trimming removed 0 bases from V and 3 bases from J; junction bases left unmatched: 9. Germline lookup yields CDR1 SEHNR and CDR2 FQNEAQ (reference sequence). The CDR3 is 18 residues long. CDR3 DNA sequence: TGTGCCAGCAGCTTAGCGCCTAGCGGGACATACTTCTACAATGAGCAGTTCTTC. Translation gives CASSLAPSGTYFYNEQFF.

J is TRBJ2-2 and V is TRBV9; 8 bases fit TRBD1. This CDR3 region has 15 residues. Germline loops: CDR1 SGDLS, CDR2 YYNGEE. V lost 4 bases to trimming and J lost 1 base; unmatched junction nucleotides: 3. The CDR3 region is CASSPGTGNTGELFF. CDR3 nucleotides: TGTGCCAGCAGCCCCGGGACAGGGAACACCGGGGAGCTGTTTTTT.